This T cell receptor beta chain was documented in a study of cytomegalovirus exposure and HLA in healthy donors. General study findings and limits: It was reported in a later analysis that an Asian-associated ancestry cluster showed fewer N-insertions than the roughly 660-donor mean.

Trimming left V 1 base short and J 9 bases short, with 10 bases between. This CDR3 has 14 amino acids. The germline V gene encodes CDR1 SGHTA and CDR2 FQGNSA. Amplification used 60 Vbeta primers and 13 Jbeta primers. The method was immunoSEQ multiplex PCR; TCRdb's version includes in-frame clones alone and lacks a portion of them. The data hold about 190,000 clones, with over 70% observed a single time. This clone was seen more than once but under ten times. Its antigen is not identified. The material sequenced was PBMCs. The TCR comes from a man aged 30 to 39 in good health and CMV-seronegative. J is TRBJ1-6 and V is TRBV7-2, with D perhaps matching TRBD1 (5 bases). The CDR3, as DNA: TGTGCCAGCAGCTTAGAAGGGGCGGTTTCACCCCTCCACTTT. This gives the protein CASSLEGAVSPLHF.